The 20 T cell receptor beta chains listed next were all sequenced from one sample in a study of regulatory T cells in long-lasting Graves disease. To make TCR beta libraries, researchers used iRepertoire HTBI primers and Arm-PCR of CDR3 regions. One entry per CDR3 protein results from TCRdb running MiXCR on the multiplex PCR reads. The table records 300,000 to 350,000 distinct CDR3 sequences, roughly 21% of them present only once. Sample time point: persistent/refractory GD, antithyroid drugs over 5 years with positive TRAb. RNA extracted from PBMCs served as the sequencing template. The sample in question was peripheral blood mononuclear cells (PBMCs), obtained when the disease was refractory, from a patient treated with antithyroid drugs. These receptors originate from a female donor with Graves disease.

The V gene is TRBV6-2 or TRBV6-3, the J gene TRBJ2-3; no clear D. The CDR3 contains 15 residues. Trimming left V 3 bases short and J 3 bases short, with 13 bases between. In germline, CDR1 is MNHEY, CDR2 SVGEGT. CDR3 sequence reads: CASSYVPWGTDTQYF. In DNA form, the CDR3 reads TGTGCCAGCAGTTATGTCCCCTGGGGAACAGATACGCAGTATTTT.

This clonotype appeared a few times. Given a much more abundant clone one base away, this may be a read error. The chain carries TRBV12-3 or TRBV12-4 and TRBJ1-1, with D maybe TRBD1 (6 bases). The CDR3 contains 14 residues. V shed 7 bases and J shed 4 bases, with 16 bases lying between them. The CDR3 region has the DNA TGTGCCAGCACCTTCGGACAGAGGAGCACTGAAGCTTTCTTT. Amino acid sequence: CASTFGQRSTEAFF.

Only a few counts were recorded for this clonotype. This chain uses TRBV6-1 with TRBJ1-5; maybe TRBD1 (5 bases). Per germline, CDR1 MNHNS and CDR2 SASEGT. V was pared by 8 bases and J by 2 bases, with 16 bases between. The CDR3 is 15 residues long. This chain's CDR3 is CASSGSGGGNQPQHF. As DNA, the CDR3 is TGTGCCAGCTCAGGATCTGGGGGTGGCAATCAGCCCCAGCATTTT.

This chain uses TRBV20-1 with TRBJ2-4; tentative D call: TRBD1 (5 bases). The ends were cut back, 4 bases at V and 2 bases at J, with 9 bases in the middle. The length of the CDR3 is 13 residues. Per germline, CDR1 DFQATT and CDR2 SNEGSKA (reference sequence). This chain's CDR3 is CSAMQGSKNIQYF. CDR3 bases: TGCAGTGCTATGCAGGGCTCCAAAAACATTCAGTACTTC.

A word on this clonotype: A much larger clone differs by one base, so this may be a read error. This sequence joins TRBV7-9 and TRBJ2-5, with 10 bases that match TRBD2. Germline lookup yields CDR1 SEHNR and CDR2 FQNEAQ (reference sequence). This CDR3 has 16 residues. This chain's CDR3 is CAGSALLAGAQETQYF. CDR3 nucleotides: TGTGCCGGCAGCGCCTTGCTAGCGGGGGCTCAAGAGACCCAGTACTTC.

There are a few counts of this clonotype. The chain combines TRBV20-1 with TRBJ1-1; D is uncertain. The length of the CDR3 is 12 residues. Germline V CDR1 and CDR2: DFQATT, SNEGSKA (reference sequence). The V end lost 5 bases, the J end lost 1 base, and 8 bases lay between the germline ends. CDR3 sequence: CSAYPGNTEAFF. The CDR3 DNA follows: TGCAGTGCTTACCCAGGGAACACTGAAGCTTTCTTT.

In its sample, this clonotype was seen a few times. The chain carries TRBV24-1 and TRBJ1-1; 11 positions agree with TRBD1. The V segment lost 4 bases and the J segment 0 bases; nucleotides outside the gene matches: 3. The germline gives CDR1 KGHDR, CDR2 SFDVKD. This CDR3 is built from 16 residues. The CDR3 spells CATSDGTGGLNTEAFF. In nucleotides, the CDR3 is TGTGCCACCAGTGACGGGACAGGGGGACTGAACACTGAAGCTTTCTTT.

In the case of this clonotype: A clone one base away is much larger, so this may be a read error. The chain couples TRBV11-1 to TRBJ2-7; D may be TRBD1 or TRBD2 (5 bases each). The CDR3 covers 15 residues. V was shortened by 4 bases and J by 6 bases, with 19 bases between the two germline ends. Germline assignment: CDR1 SGHAT and CDR2 FQDESV (reference sequence). DNA for the CDR3: TGTGCCAGCAGCTCCCACGTCGACCTTGGGGGCGAGCAGTACTTC. Amino acids: CASSSHVDLGGEQYF.

This clonotype was seen a few times. V is TRBV7-2 and J is TRBJ2-2; the D is unclear. Trimming stripped 1 base from V and 5 bases from J, with 11 bases between. The germline gives CDR1 SGHTA, CDR2 FQGNSA. The CDR3 totals 15 residues. The CDR3 here is CASSLVRSGTGELFF. In DNA form, the CDR3 reads TGTGCCAGCAGCTTAGTTAGGTCTGGAACCGGGGAGCTGTTTTTT.

This chain joins TRBV28 and TRBJ2-2, with D unresolved. The CDR3 is 17 amino acids. Trimming shortened V by 3 bases and J by 6 bases, and 20 bases separated the two germline ends. Germline lookup yields CDR1 MDHEN and CDR2 SYDVKM. CDR3 coding DNA: TGTGCCAGCAGTTTCCTCTGGATCAGGAAGGGTTCCGGGGAGCTGTTTTTT. Translated: CASSFLWIRKGSGELFF. Combining the CDR3 with reference TRBV28 and TRBJ2-2 gives the whole variable domain DVKVTQSSRYLVKRTGEKVFLECVQDMDHENMFWYRQDPGLGLRLIYFSYDVKMKEKGDIPEGYSVSREKKERFSLILESASTNQTSMYLCASSFLWIRKGSGELFFGEGSRLTVL.

Details on this clonotype: A much larger clone lies one base from this, so it may be a read error. V usage is TRBV2 and J usage is TRBJ1-2; D uncertain. Germline V CDR1 and CDR2: SNHLY, FYNNEI. The CDR3 contains 14 residues. CDR3 in amino acids: CASSKASQAGGYTF. The CDR3 DNA sequence: TGTGCCAGCAGTAAAGCTTCTCAGGCGGGCGGCTACACCTTC.

This clonotype was seen a few times. The chain recombines TRBV12-3 or TRBV12-4 with TRBJ2-2; 9 bases map to TRBD2. The junction had 14 bases not matched to a gene; V was cut back by 5 bases and J by 4 bases. There are 18 residues in the CDR3. CDR3 in amino acids: CASSRDSWREGLTGELFF. Here the CDR3 DNA reads TGTGCCAGCAGTCGAGACTCCTGGCGGGAGGGCCTCACCGGGGAGCTGTTTTTT.

The chain couples TRBV6-2 or TRBV6-3 to TRBJ2-1, with 13 bases matching TRBD2. The CDR3 contains 16 residues. Germline CDR1 MNHEY, CDR2 SVGEGT. The trim removed 5 bases at V and 6 bases at J, leaving 7 bases unmatched. This CDR3 is CASSRTGTSGINEQFF. DNA of the CDR3: TGTGCCAGCAGTAGAACCGGGACTAGCGGGATCAATGAGCAGTTCTTC.

The table lists this clonotype with a few counts. The chain has TRBV6-2 or TRBV6-3 and TRBJ1-1; TRBD1 agrees at 10 bases. Germline lookup yields CDR1 MNHEY and CDR2 SVGEGT. The CDR3 is 15 residues long. The V gene end was trimmed by 2 bases and the J gene end by 5 bases; junction bases not matched to a gene: 5. CDR3 DNA sequence: TGTGCCAGCAGTTACCAAGGGACAGGGGTGACTGAAGCTTTCTTT. Encoded protein: CASSYQGTGVTEAFF.

V usage is TRBV29-1 and J usage is TRBJ1-2; D call uncertain. Germline V lookup: CDR1 SQVTM, CDR2 ANQGSEA. The V end was cut by 6 bases, the J end by 4 bases, with 9 bases between. The CDR3 is made up of 11 amino acids. CDR3 sequence reads: CSVRRGYGYTF. The CDR3 region has the DNA TGCAGCGTCCGCCGCGGCTATGGCTACACCTTC.

Only a few counts were recorded for this clonotype. The V and J genes are TRBV10-3 and TRBJ2-4; TRBD1 matches at 11 bases. The CDR3 has 21 residues. Germline CDR1 is ENHRY and CDR2 is SYGVKD. The trim removed 0 bases at V and 0 bases at J, leaving 13 bases unmatched. In DNA, the CDR3 is TGTGCCATCAGTGAGTCTTCTTCAGTTGGGACAGGGGGTCTAGCCAAAAACATTCAGTACTTC. Its translation is CAISESSSVGTGGLAKNIQYF.

This clonotype was observed a single time. V gene TRBV20-1 combines with J gene TRBJ1-6, with 11 bases lining up with TRBD1. The germline V gene has CDR1 DFQATT and CDR2 SNEGSKA (reference sequence). V shed 3 bases and J 0 bases; nucleotides not matched to a gene: 1. The CDR3 length is 16 residues. CDR3 nucleotide sequence: TGCAGTGCTAGGGGGACAGGGGGCTCCTATAATTCACCCCTCCACTTT. Protein product: CSARGTGGSYNSPLHF.

There are many counts of this clonotype. The gene calls are TRBV12-3 or TRBV12-4 and TRBJ1-1; tentatively, D is TRBD1 (5 bases). Trimming pared 6 bases from V and 0 bases from J, leaving 11 bases between. There are 14 residues in the CDR3. CDR3 DNA sequence: TGTGCCAGCAGGTCAGACAGCATGAACACTGAAGCTTTCTTT. Encoded protein: CASRSDSMNTEAFF.

This clonotype showed up many times. The chain couples TRBV7-9 to TRBJ2-7; 10 positions match TRBD1. V shed 1 base, J shed 10 bases, and the junction held 7 bases outside the gene matches. The CDR3 loop spans 14 amino acids. CDR1 and CDR2 (germline): SEHNR, FQNEAQ (reference sequence). CDR3 sequence reads: CASSLDGQGVEQYF. The CDR3 coding sequence is TGTGCCAGCAGCTTAGACGGACAGGGGGTGGAACAGTACTTC. The complete variable domain, with remaining parts taken from reference TRBV7-9 and TRBJ2-7, reads DTGVSQNPRHKITKRGQNVTFRCDPISEHNRLYWYRQTLGQGPEFLTYFQNEAQLEKSRLLSDRFSAERPKGSFSTLEIQRTEQGDSAMYLCASSLDGQGVEQYFGPGTRLTVT.

The J gene is TRBJ2-7, the V gene TRBV6-1, with TRBD1 identical over 11 bases. CDR3 length: 15 amino acids. Trimming cost V 4 bases and J 7 bases; bases outside gene matches: 9. Germline V gene lookup returns CDR1 MNHNS and CDR2 SASEGT. CDR3 amino acids: CASSVHGQGAWEQYF. The CDR3 bases are TGTGCCAGCAGTGTTCACGGACAGGGGGCGTGGGAGCAGTACTTC.